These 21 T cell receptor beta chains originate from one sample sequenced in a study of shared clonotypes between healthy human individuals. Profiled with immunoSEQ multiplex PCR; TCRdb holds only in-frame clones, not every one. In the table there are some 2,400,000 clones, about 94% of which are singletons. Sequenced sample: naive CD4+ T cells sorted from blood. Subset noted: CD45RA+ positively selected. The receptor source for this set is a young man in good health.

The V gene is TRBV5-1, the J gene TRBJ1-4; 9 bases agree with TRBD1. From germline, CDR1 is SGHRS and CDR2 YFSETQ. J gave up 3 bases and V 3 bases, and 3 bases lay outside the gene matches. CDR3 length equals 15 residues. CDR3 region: CASSSGQGSNEKLFF. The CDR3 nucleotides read TGCGCCAGCAGCTCAGGACAGGGGTCTAATGAAAAACTGTTTTTT.

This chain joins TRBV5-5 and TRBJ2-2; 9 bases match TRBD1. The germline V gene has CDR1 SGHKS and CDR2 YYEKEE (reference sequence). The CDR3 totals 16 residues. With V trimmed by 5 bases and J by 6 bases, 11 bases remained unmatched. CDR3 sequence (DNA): TGTGCCAGCAGTCGAAGGCCGGGACAGGGTTCCGGGGAGCTGTTTTTT. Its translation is CASSRRPGQGSGELFF.

DNA of the CDR3: TGTGCCAGCAGCGTAGCAATGGGCGGGGGGTCCTATAATTCACCCCTCCACTTT. Translated, it gives CASSVAMGGGSYNSPLHF. The chain joins TRBV9 to TRBJ1-6, with TRBD1 as a possible D gene (5 bases). The V end lost 0 bases, the J end lost 1 base, and 14 bases lay between the germline ends. CDR1 is SGDLS and CDR2 is YYNGEE in the germline V gene. The length of the CDR3 is 18 residues.

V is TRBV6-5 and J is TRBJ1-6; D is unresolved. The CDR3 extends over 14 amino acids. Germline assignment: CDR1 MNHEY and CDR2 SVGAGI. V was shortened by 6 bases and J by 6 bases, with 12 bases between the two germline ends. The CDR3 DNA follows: TGTGCCAGCAGCCGTGGGCTTGGTAATTCACCCCTCCACTTT. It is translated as CASSRGLGNSPLHF.

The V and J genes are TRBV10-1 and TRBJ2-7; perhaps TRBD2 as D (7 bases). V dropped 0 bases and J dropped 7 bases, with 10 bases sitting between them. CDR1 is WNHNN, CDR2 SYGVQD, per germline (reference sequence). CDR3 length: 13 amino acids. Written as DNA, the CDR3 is TGCGCCAGCAGTGAGTCGGGGGGGCTGGAGCAGTACTTC. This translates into CASSESGGLEQYF.

The CDR3 region is CASSEGVWQPQHF. CDR3 coding DNA: TGTGCCAGCAGTGAGGGGGTATGGCAGCCCCAGCATTTT. This chain links TRBV2 with TRBJ1-5; maybe TRBD1 (5 bases). The CDR3 is 13 amino acids. Germline CDR1 and CDR2: SNHLY and FYNNEI. Trimming took 3 bases from V and 7 from J, leaving 10 bases between them.

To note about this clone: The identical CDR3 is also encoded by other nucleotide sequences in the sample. This chain's CDR3 is CASSLDRYNEQFF. The DNA for the CDR3 is TGTGCCAGCAGCTTGGACAGGTACAATGAGCAGTTCTTC. The chain couples TRBV11-3 to TRBJ2-1; TRBD1 aligns across 7 bases. The germline CDR1 and CDR2 sequences are SGHNT and YENEEA. After removal of 3 bases from V and 4 bases from J, the junction contained 0 bases not matched to a gene. This CDR3 region has 13 residues.

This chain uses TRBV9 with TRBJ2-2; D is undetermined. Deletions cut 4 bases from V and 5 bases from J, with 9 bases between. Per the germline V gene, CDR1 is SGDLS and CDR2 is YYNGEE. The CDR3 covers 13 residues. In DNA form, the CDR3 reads TGTGCCAGCAGCCTTATCGGGACCGGGGAGCTGTTTTTT. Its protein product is CASSLIGTGELFF.

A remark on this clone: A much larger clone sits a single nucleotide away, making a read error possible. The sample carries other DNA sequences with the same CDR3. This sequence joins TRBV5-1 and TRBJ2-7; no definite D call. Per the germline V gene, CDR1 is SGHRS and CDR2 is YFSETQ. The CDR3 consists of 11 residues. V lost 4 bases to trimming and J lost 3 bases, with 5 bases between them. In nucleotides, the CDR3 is TGCGCCAGCAGCCTGGACTACGAGCAGTACTTC. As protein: CASSLDYEQYF.

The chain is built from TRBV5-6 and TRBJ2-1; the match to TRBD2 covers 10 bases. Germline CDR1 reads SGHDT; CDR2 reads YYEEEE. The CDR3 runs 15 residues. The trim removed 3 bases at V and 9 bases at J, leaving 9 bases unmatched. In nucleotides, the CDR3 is TGTGCCAGCAGCTCCTCGAGACTAGCGGGCATTGAGCAGTTCTTC. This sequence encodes CASSSSRLAGIEQFF.

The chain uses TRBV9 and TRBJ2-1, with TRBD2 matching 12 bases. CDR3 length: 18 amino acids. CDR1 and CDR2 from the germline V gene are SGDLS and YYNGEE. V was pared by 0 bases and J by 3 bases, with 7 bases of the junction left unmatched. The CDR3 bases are TGTGCCAGCAGCGTAGCCCTAGCGGGAGGGTTTAACTACAATGAGCAGTTCTTC. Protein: CASSVALAGGFNYNEQFF.

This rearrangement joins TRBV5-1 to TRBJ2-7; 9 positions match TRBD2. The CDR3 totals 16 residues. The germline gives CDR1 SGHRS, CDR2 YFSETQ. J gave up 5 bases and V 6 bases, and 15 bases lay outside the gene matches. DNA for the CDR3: TGCGCCAGCAAACGTTTGGGGGCTAGCGGGACCGACGAGCAGTACTTC. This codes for CASKRLGASGTDEQYF.

The CDR3 region is CASSLESSGGSKFF. The CDR3 DNA follows: TGCGCCAGCAGCTTGGAGTCTAGCGGGGGTTCTAAGTTCTTC. The chain employs TRBV5-1 and TRBJ2-1; 10 bases map to TRBD2. CDR3 size: 14 residues. V dropped 0 bases and J dropped 14; count of bases not matched to a gene: 8. Germline-derived CDR1 and CDR2 are SGHRS and YFSETQ.

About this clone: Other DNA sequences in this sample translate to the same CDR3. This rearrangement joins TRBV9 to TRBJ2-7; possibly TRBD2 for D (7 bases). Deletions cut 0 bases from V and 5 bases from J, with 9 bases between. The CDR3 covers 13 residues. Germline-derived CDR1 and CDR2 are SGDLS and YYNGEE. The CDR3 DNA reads TGTGCCAGCAGCGTAGCGGGGGGCCACGAGCAGTACTTC. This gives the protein CASSVAGGHEQYF. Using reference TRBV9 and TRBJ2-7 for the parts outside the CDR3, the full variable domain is DSGVTQTPKHLITATGQRVTLRCSPRSGDLSVYWYQQSLDQGLQFLIQYYNGEERAKGNILERFSAQQFPDLHSELNLSSLELGDSALYFCASSVAGGHEQYFGPGTRLTVT.

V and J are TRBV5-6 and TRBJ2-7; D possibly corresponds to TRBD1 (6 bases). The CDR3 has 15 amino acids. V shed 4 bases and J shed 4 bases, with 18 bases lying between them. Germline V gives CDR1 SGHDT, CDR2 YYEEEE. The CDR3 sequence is CASSPGDRRSYEQYF. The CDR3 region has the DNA TGTGCCAGCAGCCCAGGGGACCGACGATCTTACGAGCAGTACTTC.

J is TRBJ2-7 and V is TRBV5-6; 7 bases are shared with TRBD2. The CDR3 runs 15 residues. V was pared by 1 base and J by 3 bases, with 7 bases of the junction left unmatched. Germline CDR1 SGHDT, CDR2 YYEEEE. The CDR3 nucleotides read TGTGCCAGCAGCTTGTCAGCGGGGATAGACTACGAGCAGTACTTC. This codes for CASSLSAGIDYEQYF.

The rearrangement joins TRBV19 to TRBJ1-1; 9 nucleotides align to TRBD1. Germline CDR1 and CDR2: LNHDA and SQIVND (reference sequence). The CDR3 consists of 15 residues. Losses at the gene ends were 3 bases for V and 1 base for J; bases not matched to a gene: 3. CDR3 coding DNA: TGTGCCAGTAGTATTACAGGGGGCAAGAACACTGAAGCTTTCTTT. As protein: CASSITGGKNTEAFF.

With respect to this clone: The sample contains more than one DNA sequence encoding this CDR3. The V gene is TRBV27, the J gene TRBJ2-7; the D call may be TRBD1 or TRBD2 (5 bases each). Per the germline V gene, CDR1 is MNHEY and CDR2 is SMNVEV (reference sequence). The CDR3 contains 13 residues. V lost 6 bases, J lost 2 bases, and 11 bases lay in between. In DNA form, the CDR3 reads TGTGCCAGCAGCCCGGGACCTCCCTACGAGCAGTACTTC. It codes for CASSPGPPYEQYF.

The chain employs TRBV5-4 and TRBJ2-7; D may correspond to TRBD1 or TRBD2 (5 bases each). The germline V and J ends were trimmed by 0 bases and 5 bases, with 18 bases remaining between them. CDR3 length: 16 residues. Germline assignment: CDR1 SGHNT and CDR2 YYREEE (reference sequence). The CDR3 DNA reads TGTGCCAGCAGCTTGGCCGGGGCAGGGAAGGGCCACGAGCAGTACTTC. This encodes CASSLAGAGKGHEQYF.

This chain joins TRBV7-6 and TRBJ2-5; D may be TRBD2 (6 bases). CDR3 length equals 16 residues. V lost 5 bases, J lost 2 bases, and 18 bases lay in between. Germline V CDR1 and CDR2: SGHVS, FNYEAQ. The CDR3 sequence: CASSPLPGTQQETQYF. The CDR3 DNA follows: TGTGCCAGCAGCCCACTCCCCGGGACTCAACAAGAGACCCAGTACTTC.

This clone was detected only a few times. This chain's CDR3 is CASSGGTGESPLHF. The CDR3 DNA reads as TGCGCCAGCAGCGGCGGGACAGGGGAATCACCCCTCCACTTT. This chain joins TRBV5-1 and TRBJ1-6; 10 bases line up with TRBD1. V lost 4 bases, J lost 10 bases, and 5 bases stayed unmatched. Per germline, CDR1 SGHRS and CDR2 YFSETQ. This CDR3 is 14 amino acids long.